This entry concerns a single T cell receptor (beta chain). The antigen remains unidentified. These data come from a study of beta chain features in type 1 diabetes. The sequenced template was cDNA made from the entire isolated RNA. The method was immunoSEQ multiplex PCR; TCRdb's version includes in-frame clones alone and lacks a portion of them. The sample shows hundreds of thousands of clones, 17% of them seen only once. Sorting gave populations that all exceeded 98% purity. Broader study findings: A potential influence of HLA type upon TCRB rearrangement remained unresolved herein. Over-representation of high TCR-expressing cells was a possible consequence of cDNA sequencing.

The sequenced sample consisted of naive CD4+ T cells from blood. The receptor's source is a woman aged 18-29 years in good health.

The CDR3 region has the DNA TGTGCCAGCTCACCGATAGCGGGAGCCCGCACAGATACGCAGTATTTT. Translating gives CASSPIAGARTDTQYF. This chain uses TRBV18 with TRBJ2-3; 9 bases align to TRBD2. This CDR3 region has 16 residues. J gave up 1 base and V 3 bases, and 5 bases lay outside the gene matches. Germline CDR1 KGHSH, CDR2 LQKENI.